This T cell receptor (beta chain) was sequenced in a study of T cell repertoires in cytomegalovirus infection. Study-level background: Signatures in public TCR beta sequences pointed to both CMV infection and matching HLA type.

Findings and limits, study-wide: Dominating the ex vivo response were HLA-C-restricted CMV-specific TCR beta clonotypes.

The CDR3 runs 16 residues. CDR1 SEHNR and CDR2 FQNEAQ come from the germline V gene (reference sequence). V was pared by 2 bases and J by 3 bases, with 16 bases between. Many counts were recorded for this clonotype. No antigen is known for it. In TCRdb, the reads were re-called with MiXCR into one record per CDR3 protein. The table has about 180,000 distinct CDR3 sequences, around 14% seen once; the top ten hold 20% to 30%. The J gene is TRBJ2-5, the V gene TRBV7-9; D call uncertain. The receptor's source is a human donor in good health (CMV status not recorded). Some clones in this sample may be carry-over from other donors' samples. Sequencing was carried out using PBMCs. This chain's CDR3 is CASSLNWGRTEETQYF. CDR3 in DNA: TGTGCCAGCAGCTTAAACTGGGGTAGAACCGAAGAGACCCAGTACTTC. Filled out from reference TRBV7-9 and TRBJ2-5, the complete variable domain reads DTGVSQNPRHKITKRGQNVTFRCDPISEHNRLYWYRQTLGQGPEFLTYFQNEAQLEKSRLLSDRFSAERPKGSFSTLEIQRTEQGDSAMYLCASSLNWGRTEETQYFGPGTRLLVL.